Below, 10 T cell receptor beta chains from the same sample are listed, as sequenced in a study of cytomegalovirus exposure and HLA in healthy donors. Primers included in the PCR were 60 Vbeta and 13 Jbeta primers. Profiled with immunoSEQ multiplex PCR; TCRdb holds only in-frame clones, not every one. The sample shows more than 85,000 clones, roughly 13% of them seen only once. Specimen: PBMCs. These receptors were collected from a man aged 35-49 years in good health and CMV-seropositive.

This clone has only a few counts. The genes are TRBV5-6 and TRBJ2-7; 9 positions match TRBD1. V was pared by 3 bases and J by 3 bases, with 7 bases of the junction left unmatched. Germline CDR1 reads SGHDT; CDR2 reads YYEEEE. The CDR3 loop spans 15 amino acids. The CDR3 bases are TGTGCCAGCAGCTGGACAGGGGCCGGGGGCTACGAGCAGTACTTC. Residues: CASSWTGAGGYEQYF.

This clone showed up just a few times. The chain combines TRBV7-9 with TRBJ2-2; D is unclear. V lost 5 bases, J lost 9 bases, and 10 bases lay in between. Germline CDR1 and CDR2: SEHNR and FQNEAQ (reference sequence). The CDR3 has 12 residues. CDR3 loop: CASSIPGRELFF. The CDR3 DNA follows: TGTGCCAGCAGCATCCCAGGAAGGGAGCTGTTTTTT.

This clone showed up just a few times. This specimen includes other DNA sequences encoding the same CDR3. CDR3 protein: CASSGTRDRGPSNYGYTF. Written as DNA, the CDR3 is TGCGCCAGCAGCGGAACCCGGGACAGGGGGCCCTCTAACTATGGCTACACCTTC. The chain employs TRBV5-1 and TRBJ1-2, with TRBD1 identical over 12 bases. There are 18 residues in the CDR3. The trim removed 4 bases at V and 0 bases at J, leaving 10 bases unmatched. CDR1 SGHRS and CDR2 YFSETQ come from the germline V gene.

This clone was seen a handful of times. The junction differs from germline at one of its ends, possibly a read error. The gene calls are TRBV28 and TRBJ2-7; perhaps TRBD2 as D (5 bases). This CDR3 region has 12 residues. The germline gives CDR1 MDHEN, CDR2 SYDVKM. The CDR3 loop reads CASPIRGLGRFF. In DNA form, the CDR3 reads TGTGCCAGCCCAATCCGGGGTCTCGGAAGGTTCTTC. Filled out from reference TRBV28 and TRBJ2-7, the complete variable domain reads DVKVTQSSRYLVKRTGEKVFLECVQDMDHENMFWYRQDPGLGLRLIYFSYDVKMKEKGDIPEGYSVSREKKERFSLILESASTNQTSMYLCASPIRGLGRFFGPGTRLTVT.

This sequence joins TRBV7-2 and TRBJ2-5; 9 nucleotides line up with TRBD1. With 8 bases clipped from V and 5 bases from J, the junction kept 6 bases outside the gene matches. The CDR3 spans 13 residues. Germline CDR1 and CDR2: SGHTA and FQGNSA. This CDR3 is CASLQGAGETQYF. DNA for the CDR3: TGTGCCAGCTTACAGGGGGCGGGTGAGACCCAGTACTTC. The full variable domain, rest sourced from reference TRBV7-2 and TRBJ2-5, is GAGVSQSPSNKVTEKGKDVELRCDPISGHTALYWYRQSLGQGLEFLIYFQGNSAPDKSGLPSDRFSAERTGGSVSTLTIQRTQQEDSAVYLCASLQGAGETQYFGPGTRLLVL.

This clone was counted only a few times. The CDR3, as DNA: TGTGCCAGCCTAGTCTTATCAGGGAACTATGGCTACACCTTC. As protein: CASLVLSGNYGYTF. This sequence joins TRBV6-1 and TRBJ1-2, with D possibly TRBD1 on 5 matching bases. The CDR3 contains 14 residues. Trimming pared 8 bases from V and 2 bases from J, leaving 15 bases between. CDR1 and CDR2 (germline): MNHNS, SASEGT.

The chain joins TRBV6-6 to TRBJ1-2; TRBD1 aligns across 9 bases. Germline-derived CDR1 and CDR2 are MNHNY and SVGAGI (reference sequence). This CDR3 is built from 13 residues. Trimming removed 0 bases from V and 10 bases from J; junction bases left unmatched: 3. This chain's CDR3 is CASSYSRQGDYTF. The DNA for the CDR3 is TGTGCCAGCAGTTACTCGAGACAGGGGGACTACACCTTC.

This CDR3 reads CSVEGGGLALNEQFF. The CDR3 nucleotides are TGCAGCGTTGAAGGAGGAGGACTAGCTCTCAATGAGCAGTTCTTC. This chain connects TRBV29-1 to TRBJ2-1; 8 bases fit TRBD2. The CDR3 sequence is 15 residues long. The V and J ends lost 1 base and 6 bases, in that order; junction bases with no gene match: 8. The V gene's germline CDR1 is SQVTM and CDR2 ANQGSEA.

V and J are TRBV9 and TRBJ1-4; TRBD1 matches 9 bases. V lost 3 bases and J lost 10; bases outside the gene matches: 10. The CDR3 is 15 amino acids. Germline V lookup: CDR1 SGDLS, CDR2 YYNGEE. The CDR3 protein is CASSAVQGAEGKLFF. In DNA form, the CDR3 reads TGTGCCAGCAGCGCGGTACAGGGGGCAGAAGGAAAACTGTTTTTT.

This clone came up a few times. The rearrangement links TRBV27 to TRBJ2-7; TRBD2 agrees at 7 bases. This CDR3 comprises 15 residues. The germline V gene has CDR1 MNHEY and CDR2 SMNVEV (reference sequence). The V gene end was trimmed by 7 bases and the J gene end by 1 base; junction bases not matched to a gene: 10. The CDR3 loop is CASTEIGGDSYEQYF. CDR3 coding DNA: TGTGCCAGCACCGAGATTGGGGGGGATTCCTACGAGCAGTACTTC.